The present TCR beta chain was sequenced within a study of CD8+CD57+ T cells in acquired aplastic anemia. Profiles of TCR beta VDJ and CDR3 were generated from a genomic DNA template. Each CDR3 protein is one row after TCRdb ran MiXCR on the reads. The repertoire holds 150,000 to 180,000 distinct CDR3 sequences, with about 52% as singletons. Trimming took 3 bases from V and 1 from J; bases not matched to a gene: 9. This CDR3 is built from 16 residues. Germline assignment: CDR1 DFQATT and CDR2 SNEGSKA (reference sequence). Previously, flow cytometry had revealed CD8+CD57+ cell expansion in the patients chosen for sequencing. The blood sampling took place in patients who had so far received no therapy.

Sequencing used sorted CD4+, CD8+, or CD8+CD57+ T cells (not recorded which) from PBMCs. The chain uses TRBV20-1 and TRBJ2-7, with 10 bases matching TRBD1. This sequence originates from a human donor with aplastic anemia. The CDR3 here is CSARGLDRGISYEQYF. For the CDR3, the DNA is TGCAGTGCTAGGGGATTGGACAGGGGGATTTCCTACGAGCAGTACTTC.